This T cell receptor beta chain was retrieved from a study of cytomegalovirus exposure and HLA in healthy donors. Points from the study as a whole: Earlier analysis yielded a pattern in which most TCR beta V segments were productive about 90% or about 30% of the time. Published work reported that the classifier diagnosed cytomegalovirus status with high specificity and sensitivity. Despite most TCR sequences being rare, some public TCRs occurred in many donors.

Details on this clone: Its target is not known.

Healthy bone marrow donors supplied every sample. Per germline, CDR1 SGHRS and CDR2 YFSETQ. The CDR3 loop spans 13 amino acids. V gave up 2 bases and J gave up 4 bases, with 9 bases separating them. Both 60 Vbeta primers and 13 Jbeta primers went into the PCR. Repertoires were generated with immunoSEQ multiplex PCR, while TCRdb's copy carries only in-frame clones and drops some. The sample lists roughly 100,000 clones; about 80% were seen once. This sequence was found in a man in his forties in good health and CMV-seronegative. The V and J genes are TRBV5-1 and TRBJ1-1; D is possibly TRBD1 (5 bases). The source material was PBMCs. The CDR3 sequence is CASSFDSSTEAFF. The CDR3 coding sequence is TGCGCCAGCAGCTTCGACAGCAGCACTGAAGCTTTCTTT.